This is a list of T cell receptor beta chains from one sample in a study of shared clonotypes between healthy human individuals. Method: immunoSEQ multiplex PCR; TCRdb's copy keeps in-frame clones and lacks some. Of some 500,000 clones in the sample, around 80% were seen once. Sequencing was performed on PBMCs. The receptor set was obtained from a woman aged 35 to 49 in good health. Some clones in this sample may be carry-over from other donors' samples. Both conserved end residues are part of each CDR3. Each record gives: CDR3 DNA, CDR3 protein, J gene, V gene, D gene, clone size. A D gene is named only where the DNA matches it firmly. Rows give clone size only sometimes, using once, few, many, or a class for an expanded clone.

TGTGCCAGCAGCCGCGACCACTACAATGAGCAGTTCTTC | CASSRDHYNEQFF | TRBJ2-1 | TRBV6-5 | - | -
TGCAGCGTCCCCGATGAGACTAGCGAAGAGACCCAGTACTTC | CSVPDETSEETQYF | TRBJ2-5 | TRBV29-1 | TRBD2 | -
TGTGCCACCAGCAGAGCCGGGACAGGGGCCTACGAGCAGTACTTC | CATSRAGTGAYEQYF | TRBJ2-7 | TRBV15 | TRBD1 | -
TGTGCCAGCAGTGAAGCAACCCCATTCCTGGGGAACACTGAAGCTTTCTTT | CASSEATPFLGNTEAFF | TRBJ1-1 | TRBV6-1 | - | -
TGTGCCAGCAGCGCCAGGGTAGAAGCTTTCTTT | CASSARVEAFF | TRBJ1-1 | TRBV2 | - | -
TGTGCCAGCAGCCACCGGACTAGCGGGACCAGGGAGCAGTACTTC | CASSHRTSGTREQYF | TRBJ2-7 | TRBV7-2 | TRBD2 | -
TGTGCCAGCAGCGTAGAACCGACAGTAACCGGGGAGCTGTTTTTT | CASSVEPTVTGELFF | TRBJ2-2 | TRBV9 | - | -
TGTGCCACCAGCAGGGACATTAACTATGGCTACACCTTC | CATSRDINYGYTF | TRBJ1-2 | TRBV15 | - | -
TGTGCCAGCAGCCCGGGGACAGGGACCGATTTT | CASSPGTGTDF | TRBJ2-3 | TRBV7-9 | TRBD1 | -
TGTGCCAGCAGCTTAGTTTCCAGGGCCGAGCAGTACTTC | CASSLVSRAEQYF | TRBJ2-7 | TRBV7-8 | - | -
TGCGCCAGCAGCCAAGGGACTAGCGGGAGAGAAACCGGGGAGCTGTTTTTT | CASSQGTSGRETGELFF | TRBJ2-2 | TRBV4-1 | TRBD2 | -
TGTGCCAGCAGCGCCCCCGGGGGGGAGCAGTACTTC | CASSAPGGEQYF | TRBJ2-7 | TRBV7-9 | TRBD2 | few
TGCGCCAGCAGCTTGCTGTCCGCAACTAATGAAAAACTGTTTTTT | CASSLLSATNEKLFF | TRBJ1-4 | TRBV5-1 | - | -
TGTGCCAGCGATGAGCGGGAGGACAATGAGCAGTTCTTC | CASDEREDNEQFF | TRBJ2-1 | TRBV21-1 | - | few
TGTGCCAGCAGTGAAGCGGGGGCAGGGGGCTATGGCTACACCTTC | CASSEAGAGGYGYTF | TRBJ1-2 | TRBV6-1 | TRBD1 | -
TGCGCCAGCAGCCAATCCCCGACTAGCTACAATGAGCAGTTCTTC | CASSQSPTSYNEQFF | TRBJ2-1 | TRBV4-3 | - | -
TGTGCCAGCAGCTTAGATGGCGGGAGCGATGAGCAGTTCTTC | CASSLDGGSDEQFF | TRBJ2-1 | TRBV7-9 | TRBD2 | -
TGTGCCAGCAGTGATAACTGGGGTACTGCTAGCACAGATACGCAGTATTTT | CASSDNWGTASTDTQYF | TRBJ2-3 | TRBV25-1 | - | -
TGTGCCAGCAGTAGGGGGACAGGGGGAAGCTCACCCCTCCACTTT | CASSRGTGGSSPLHF | TRBJ1-6 | TRBV28 | TRBD1 | few
TGTGCCAGCAGCCTTTACGGACAGGGGTATCAGCCCCAGCATTTT | CASSLYGQGYQPQHF | TRBJ1-5 | TRBV4-2 | TRBD1 | -
TGTGCCAGCAGGACGGGGGTGGACACTGAAGCTTTCTTT | CASRTGVDTEAFF | TRBJ1-1 | TRBV11-1 | - | -
TGTGCCAGCAGTTTCGTTGGGCAGAGTAATGAAAAACTGTTTTTT | CASSFVGQSNEKLFF | TRBJ1-4 | TRBV28 | - | -
TGTGCCAGCAGCGTATGGGCGGGAGCGAACACCGGGGAGCTGTTTTTT | CASSVWAGANTGELFF | TRBJ2-2 | TRBV9 | TRBD2 | -
TGTGCCAGCAGCCGGACCCCCTCAGGGACCCAGTACTTC | CASSRTPSGTQYF | TRBJ2-5 | TRBV7-3 | - | -
TGTGCCAGTAGTCCCCACACCCCCGGACAGAACTATGGCTACACCTTC | CASSPHTPGQNYGYTF | TRBJ1-2 | TRBV19 | - | -
TGTGCCAGCAGAACCAGCCGGAACACTGAAGCTTTCTTT | CASRTSRNTEAFF | TRBJ1-1 | TRBV19 | - | -
TGCGCCAGCAGCTTCCCCGGGACAGGGGCCGGGGAGACCCAGTACTTC | CASSFPGTGAGETQYF | TRBJ2-5 | TRBV5-1 | TRBD1 | -
TGTGCTACGGAGGCTAGCGGGGCGAACACCGGGGAGCTGTTTTTT | CATEASGANTGELFF | TRBJ2-2 | TRBV6-1 | TRBD2 | -
TGTGCCAGCAGTCGCCTACCCAGGCGAGGCAATCAGCCCCAACATTTT | CASSRLPRRGNQPQHF | TRBJ1-5 | TRBV27 | - | -
TGTGCCAGCACCAACCTAAGGCTCGGGACAGATACGCAGTATTTT | CASTNLRLGTDTQYF | TRBJ2-3 | TRBV28 | - | -
TGTGCCAGCAGCTTAGTATGGGACAGGACCTACGAGCAGTACTTC | CASSLVWDRTYEQYF | TRBJ2-7 | TRBV7-9 | TRBD1 | once
TGTGCCAGCAGTGACAAATACAATCAGCCCCAGCATTTT | CASSDKYNQPQHF | TRBJ1-5 | TRBV25-1 | - | -
TGTGCCAGCAGCCTCCAGGCCGGGGCCAACGTCCTGACTTTC | CASSLQAGANVLTF | TRBJ2-6 | TRBV14 | - | -
TGTGCCAGCAGTTCTGGGGTAGCTAACACTGAAGCTTTCTTT | CASSSGVANTEAFF | TRBJ1-1 | TRBV28 | - | -
TGCAGCGTTGATCTGGGACTCCGAGGGAAGACCGGGGAGCTGTTTTTT | CSVDLGLRGKTGELFF | TRBJ2-2 | TRBV29-1 | - | -
TGTGCCAGCAGCTTGTCCCTAGGCCGCACAGATACGCAGTATTTT | CASSLSLGRTDTQYF | TRBJ2-3 | TRBV5-5 | - | many
TGTGCCAGCAGCCCTGAGCGGGAAAGGGGCGAGCAGTACTTC | CASSPERERGEQYF | TRBJ2-7 | TRBV5-4 | TRBD2 | -
TGTGCCAGCAGTGAAAACAGGGTGGGTGAGCAGTTCTTC | CASSENRVGEQFF | TRBJ2-1 | TRBV2 | - | -
TGTGCCAGCAGTTCCCCGGGACAGGGAAACTACGAGCAGTACTTC | CASSSPGQGNYEQYF | TRBJ2-7 | TRBV28 | TRBD1 | -
TGCGCCAGCAGCTTGTATGACAGTAGCAATCAGCCCCAGCATTTT | CASSLYDSSNQPQHF | TRBJ1-5 | TRBV5-1 | - | many
TGTGCCAGCAGACGGATTCCGGGACTAGCGGGTGAGCAGTACTTC | CASRRIPGLAGEQYF | TRBJ2-7 | TRBV2 | TRBD2 | -
TGCGCCAGCAGCCCCGGGACAGGGCCCTACGAGCAGTACTTC | CASSPGTGPYEQYF | TRBJ2-7 | TRBV5-1 | TRBD1 | -
TGTGCCAGCAGTTTTTTCCGACCCCAGGGGTACCTTGGAAACACTGAAGCTTTCTTT | CASSFFRPQGYLGNTEAFF | TRBJ1-1 | TRBV27 | - | -
TGTGCCAGCAGCGGGGAGGGTTACTATGGCTACACCTTC | CASSGEGYYGYTF | TRBJ1-2 | TRBV7-3 | - | -
TGCGCCAGCAGCCAAGATCACAGGGGTGGCGGGGAGCTGTTTTTT | CASSQDHRGGGELFF | TRBJ2-2 | TRBV4-3 | TRBD1 | -
TGTGCCTGGAGTCGGTCTAGGACTAGCGACTACAATGAGCAGTTCTTC | CAWSRSRTSDYNEQFF | TRBJ2-1 | TRBV30 | TRBD2 | -
TGTGCCACCAGCAACTACGGAAGCCAGCCCCAGCATTTT | CATSNYGSQPQHF | TRBJ1-5 | TRBV15 | - | -
TGTGCCAGTACTAGGGACAGCGGCTATGGCTACACCTTC | CASTRDSGYGYTF | TRBJ1-2 | TRBV14 | TRBD1 | once
TGTGCCAGCAGCTTAGCCCTAGCGGGAGGGAGGGGCACCGGGGAGCTGTTTTTT | CASSLALAGGRGTGELFF | TRBJ2-2 | TRBV11-3 | TRBD2 | -
TGTGCCAGCTCACCACCGGGGACAGGGAACACCGGGGAGCTGTTTTTT | CASSPPGTGNTGELFF | TRBJ2-2 | TRBV18 | TRBD1 | -
TGTGCCAGTTCGTCCCAGGGCGCCACAGATACGCAGTATTTT | CASSSQGATDTQYF | TRBJ2-3 | TRBV19 | - | -
TGTGCCAGCAGTGCCTACTGGGACGGGGACTACGAGCAGTACTTC | CASSAYWDGDYEQYF | TRBJ2-7 | TRBV27 | - | few
TGTGCCAGCAGTCTCGGACTAGCGGGGGAGTTGCAGTACTTC | CASSLGLAGELQYF | TRBJ2-7 | TRBV5-6 | TRBD2 | -
TGTGCCAGCAGCTTGCTCTTTGGCGGGACCTACAATGAGCAGTTCTTC | CASSLLFGGTYNEQFF | TRBJ2-1 | TRBV5-5 | - | -
TGTGCCAGCAGTGACTCGGCGGGACGTGCGGGGGATGAGCAGTTCTTC | CASSDSAGRAGDEQFF | TRBJ2-1 | TRBV6-4 | TRBD2 | few